The present entry profiles one T cell receptor (beta chain) with its context. Its target antigen remains unknown. No base quality values were provided; no much bigger clone lies one nucleotide off. There are 15 amino acids in the CDR3, from cysteine to phenylalanine inclusive. Only the CDR3 part of the read is kept: 45 bases, read in frame from the first base. Relative to germline, V is missing 6 bases and J is missing 0 bases, with 8 bases of the junction outside any gene match. Via the germline V gene, CDR1 is SQVTM and CDR2 ANQGSEA. The data are from a study of T-cell memory formation after mild COVID-19 (dated by TCRdb to the early 2020s). Context from the whole study: Most TCR sequence clusters were specific to one of the two donors. In a couple of donors, T-cell clones that expanded and contracted after mild COVID-19 were tracked by sequencing TCRalpha and TCRbeta repertoires over time. The cohort was made up of two young adult volunteers, one female and one male, who were previously healthy. The paper as a whole reports these results and caveats: Whether the second-wave clones peaking on day 37 were SARS-CoV-2 specific was not confirmed. Contracting CD4+ clones turned up mainly in the CM and EM memory subsets, whereas EMRA was where CD8+ clones were enriched. Only two mild cases were covered in the study, and larger cohorts including severe cases with pre-infection samples were considered necessary. Balanced CD4/CD8 phenotypes were observed for clones contracting from day 15 to 85, whereas a bias towards CD4+ was observed for a second wave of clones expanding from day 15 to 37. Some responding clones were detected in pre-infection memory, suggesting pre-existing cross-reactive memory T cells joined the SARS-CoV-2 response.

Ficoll-Paque density gradient centrifugation was the method used to isolate PBMCs. The sequencer listed for this sample is Illumina NovaSeq 6000. TCRalpha and TCRbeta cDNA libraries were built by 5'RACE with constant-segment primers, adding sample barcodes and unique molecular identifiers. RNA was extracted from every sample with Trizol reagent. Libraries were amplified in two PCR steps, with a second sample barcode and Illumina TruSeq adapters added in the second step. Libraries were sequenced on an Illumina NovaSeq with 2 x 150 bp paired-end reads. Concerning the study's data processing: Demultiplexing of reads and collapsing into UMI-guided consensus sequences were performed with migec v1.2.7. Using mixcr v2.1.11, UMI consensuses were aligned to TRA and TRB V and J templates and then assembled into clonotypes. A clonotype was counted as expanded or contracted only when both edgeR and NoisET called the clonotype significant, with the noise models trained on biological replicates. edgeR calls used a false discovery rate-adjusted p below 0.01 and a log2 fold-change threshold of 1. As an exploratory analysis of dynamics, max-normalized trajectories of the 1000 most abundant clonotypes were examined by PCA with hierarchical clustering. Separately sequenced CD4+ and CD8+ repertoires were used to assign the CD4 or CD8 phenotype of responding clones. TCRdb handled the public reads itself, with Q25 trimming in fastp and clone calling in MiXCR, and kept productive beta chains. All rows with the same CDR3 protein become a single entry with the most common DNA and genes. The V and J calls were determined by TCRdb, not by the authors. The sample table contains fewer than 90,000 distinct CDR3 sequences; only one count was recorded for approximately 15% of them. Of the sample, roughly a third is held by the ten largest clones.

Recombination connected TRBV29-1 to TRBJ2-1; 7 middle bases align to TRBD2. Sequenced material: PBMCs or a T cell subset sorted from them (not recorded which). The TCR comes from an adult woman who had mild COVID-19 (a few samples of this study predate the infection). The sample titles of this study are shuffled in the database, so cell type and time point are left out; the donor was told from shared clones. At the DNA level, the sequence is TGCAGCGTCGCCAGGGAGGGAAGCTCCTACAATGAGCAGTTCTTC. Its protein reads: CSVAREGSSYNEQFF.